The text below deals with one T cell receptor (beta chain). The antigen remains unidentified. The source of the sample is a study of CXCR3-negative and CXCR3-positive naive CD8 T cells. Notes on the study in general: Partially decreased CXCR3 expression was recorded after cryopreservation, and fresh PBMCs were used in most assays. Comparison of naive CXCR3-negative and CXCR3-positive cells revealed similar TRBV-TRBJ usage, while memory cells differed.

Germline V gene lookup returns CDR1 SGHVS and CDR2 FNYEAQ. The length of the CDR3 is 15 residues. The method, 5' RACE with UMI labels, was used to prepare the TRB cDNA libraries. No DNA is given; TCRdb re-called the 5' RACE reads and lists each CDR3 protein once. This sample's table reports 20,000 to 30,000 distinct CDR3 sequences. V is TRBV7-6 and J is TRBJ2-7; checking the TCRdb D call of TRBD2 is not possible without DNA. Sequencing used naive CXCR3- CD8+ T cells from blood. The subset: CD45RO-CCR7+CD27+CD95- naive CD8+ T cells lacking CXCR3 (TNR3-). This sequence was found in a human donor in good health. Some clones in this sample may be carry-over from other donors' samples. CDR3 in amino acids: CASSLGSGAGYEQYF.